This T cell receptor beta chain stems from a study of T cell responses to AZD1222 COVID-19 vaccine. Of note for this clone: Its target is not known.

Study observations and caveats: It should be noted that donors were predominantly white British and more often female, and clonal diversity was possibly underestimated.

Germline assignment: CDR1 SNHLY and CDR2 FYNNEI. The CDR3 totals 15 residues. Trimming shortened V by 0 bases and J by 4 bases, and 10 bases separated the two germline ends. TCRdb's copy holds only in-frame clones and misses some; the assay was immunoSEQ multiplex PCR. Of 140,000 to 150,000 clones in the sample, roughly 92% were seen once. This clonotype originated in an adult in good health. The sequenced sample was peripheral blood, obtained on day 0 of AZD1222 vaccination. The chain carries TRBV2 and TRBJ2-1; D unclear. The CDR3 nucleotides are TGTGCCAGCAGTGAAGCGGCTAGTCCATACAATGAGCAGTTCTTC. This codes for CASSEAASPYNEQFF. Supplemented by reference TRBV2 and TRBJ2-1, the full variable domain reads EPEVTQTPSHQVTQMGQEVILRCVPISNHLYFYWYRQILGQKVEFLVSFYNNEISEKSEIFDDQFSVERPDGSNFTLKIRSTKLEDSAMYFCASSEAASPYNEQFFGPGTRLTVL.